This paragraph covers one T cell receptor beta chain sequence. Its target is not known. 5'RACE template switching added a universal primer site and UMIs to TCR cDNA. TCRdb fed the 5' RACE reads into MiXCR, producing one record per CDR3 protein. The sample holds approximately 240,000 distinct CDR3 sequences, roughly 4% seen once. This specimen belongs to a study of T cells after yellow fever vaccination. Across the study: It was SMART-Seq v4 Ultra Low Input that prepared the fractions with low cell numbers. The study's findings and limits: A small proportion of clonotypes was detected in both the CD4 and CD8 compartments. Post-booster repertoires contained most primary-vaccination clones again (almost 97% CD4, around 88% CD8).

The ends lost 5 bases at V and 8 bases at J; junction bases unmatched: 18. This CDR3 comprises 16 residues. Germline V CDR1 and CDR2: GTSNPN, SVGIG (reference sequence). The gene calls are TRBV30 and TRBJ1-2; 9 bases line up with TRBD1. The specimen was PBMCs, collected 15 days after the yellow fever booster vaccination. This TCR derives from a man younger than 35 who received the YFV17D yellow fever vaccine. The CDR3 region is CAWATPGQGRIGGYTF. The CDR3, as DNA: TGTGCCTGGGCGACACCGGGACAGGGAAGAATCGGAGGCTACACCTTC.